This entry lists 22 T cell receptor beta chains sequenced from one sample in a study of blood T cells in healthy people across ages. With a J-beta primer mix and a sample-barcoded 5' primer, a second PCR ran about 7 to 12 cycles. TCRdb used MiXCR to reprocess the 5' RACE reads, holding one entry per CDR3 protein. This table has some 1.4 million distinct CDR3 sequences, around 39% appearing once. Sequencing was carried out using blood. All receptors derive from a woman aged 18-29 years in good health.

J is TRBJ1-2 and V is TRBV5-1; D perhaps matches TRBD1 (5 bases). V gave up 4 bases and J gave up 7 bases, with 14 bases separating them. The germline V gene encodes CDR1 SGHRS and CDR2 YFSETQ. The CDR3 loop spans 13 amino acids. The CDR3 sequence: CASSREGDFGYTF. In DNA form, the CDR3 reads TGCGCCAGCAGCAGGGAAGGGGACTTTGGCTACACCTTC.

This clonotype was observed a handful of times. CDR3 sequence reads: CASTLGDETQYF. The CDR3 nucleotides are TGTGCCAGCACCCTAGGTGATGAGACCCAGTACTTC. The rearrangement joins TRBV7-9 to TRBJ2-5; D is undetermined. The CDR3 runs 12 residues. Per the germline V gene, CDR1 is SEHNR and CDR2 is FQNEAQ (reference sequence). Trimming left V 7 bases short and J 5 bases short, with 11 bases between.

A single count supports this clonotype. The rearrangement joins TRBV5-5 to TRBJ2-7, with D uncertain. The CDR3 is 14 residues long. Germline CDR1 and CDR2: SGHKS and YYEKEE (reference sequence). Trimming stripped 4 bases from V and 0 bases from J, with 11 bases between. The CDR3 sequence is CASSPEIASYEQYF. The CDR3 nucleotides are TGTGCCAGCAGCCCGGAAATTGCCTCCTACGAGCAGTACTTC.

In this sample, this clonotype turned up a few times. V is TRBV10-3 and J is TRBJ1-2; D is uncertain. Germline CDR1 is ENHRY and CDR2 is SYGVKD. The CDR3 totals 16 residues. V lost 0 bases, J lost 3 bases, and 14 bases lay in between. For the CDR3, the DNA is TGTGCCATCAGTGAGTCTCTGGCCACGATAGACTATGGCTACACCTTC. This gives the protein CAISESLATIDYGYTF.

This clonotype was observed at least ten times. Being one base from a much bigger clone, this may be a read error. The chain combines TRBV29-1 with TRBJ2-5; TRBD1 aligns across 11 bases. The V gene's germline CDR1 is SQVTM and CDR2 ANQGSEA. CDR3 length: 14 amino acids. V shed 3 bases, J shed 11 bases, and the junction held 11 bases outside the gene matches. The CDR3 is CSVDGTGGGNEQYF. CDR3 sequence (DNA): TGCAGCGTTGACGGGACAGGGGGTGGCAATGAGCAGTACTTC.

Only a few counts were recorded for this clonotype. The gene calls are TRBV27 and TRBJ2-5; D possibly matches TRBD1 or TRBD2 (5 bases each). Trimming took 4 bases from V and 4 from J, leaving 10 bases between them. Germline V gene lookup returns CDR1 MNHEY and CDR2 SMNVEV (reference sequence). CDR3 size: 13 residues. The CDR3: CASSYGGIETQYF. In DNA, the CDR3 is TGTGCCAGCAGTTATGGGGGTATAGAGACCCAGTACTTC.

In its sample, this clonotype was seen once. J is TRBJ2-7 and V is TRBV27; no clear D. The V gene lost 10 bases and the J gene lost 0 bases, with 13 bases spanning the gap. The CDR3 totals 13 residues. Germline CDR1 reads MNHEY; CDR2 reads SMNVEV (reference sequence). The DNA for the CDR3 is TGTGCCACCTCGTGGGGTCCCTCCTACGAGCAGTACTTC. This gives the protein CATSWGPSYEQYF.

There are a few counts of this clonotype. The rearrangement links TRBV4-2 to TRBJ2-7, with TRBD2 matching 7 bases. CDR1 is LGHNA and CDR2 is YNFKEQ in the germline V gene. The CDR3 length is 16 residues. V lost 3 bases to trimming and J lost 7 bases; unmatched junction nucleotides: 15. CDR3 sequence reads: CASSHSGAGAQGEQYF. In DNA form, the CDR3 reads TGTGCCAGCAGCCACTCTGGGGCGGGAGCTCAGGGTGAGCAGTACTTC.

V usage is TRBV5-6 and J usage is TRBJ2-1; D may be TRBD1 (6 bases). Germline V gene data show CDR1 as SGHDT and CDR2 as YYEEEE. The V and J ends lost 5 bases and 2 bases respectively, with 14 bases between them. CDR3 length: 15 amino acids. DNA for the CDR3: TGTGCCAGCAGTCGGGGACAAATCACCTACAATGAGCAGTTCTTC. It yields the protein CASSRGQITYNEQFF.

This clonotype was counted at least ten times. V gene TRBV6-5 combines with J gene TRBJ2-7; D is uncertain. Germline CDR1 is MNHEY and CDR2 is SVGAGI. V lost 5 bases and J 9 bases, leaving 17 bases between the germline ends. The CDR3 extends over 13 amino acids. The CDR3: CASSSPSNLGQYF. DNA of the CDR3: TGTGCCAGCAGTAGCCCCTCTAACCTGGGGCAGTACTTC.

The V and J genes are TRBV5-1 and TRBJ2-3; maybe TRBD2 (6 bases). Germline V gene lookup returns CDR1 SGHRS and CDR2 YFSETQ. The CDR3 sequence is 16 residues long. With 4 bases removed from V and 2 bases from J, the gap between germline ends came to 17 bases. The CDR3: CASSAPSEEVTDTQYF. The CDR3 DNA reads TGCGCCAGCAGCGCACCTAGCGAGGAGGTCACAGATACGCAGTATTTT. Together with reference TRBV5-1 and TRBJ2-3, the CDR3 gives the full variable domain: KAGVTQTPRYLIKTRGQQVTLSCSPISGHRSVSWYQQTPGQGLQFLFEYFSETQRNKGNFPGRFSGRQFSNSRSEMNVSTLELGDSALYLCASSAPSEEVTDTQYFGPGTRLTVL.

Here the CDR3 DNA reads TGTGCCAGCGGGAAGGGAAGCACAGATACGCAGTATTTT. This gives the protein CASGKGSTDTQYF. This chain uses TRBV2 with TRBJ2-3, with D unclear. Germline CDR1 is SNHLY and CDR2 is FYNNEI. V was shortened by 8 bases and J by 0 bases, with 9 bases between the two germline ends. The CDR3 has 13 amino acids.

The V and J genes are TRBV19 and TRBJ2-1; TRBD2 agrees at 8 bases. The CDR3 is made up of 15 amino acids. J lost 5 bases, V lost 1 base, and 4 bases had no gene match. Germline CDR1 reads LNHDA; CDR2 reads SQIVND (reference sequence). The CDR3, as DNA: TGTGCCAGTAGTATAGGTTCAGCGGGGGACAATGAGCAGTTCTTC. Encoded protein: CASSIGSAGDNEQFF.

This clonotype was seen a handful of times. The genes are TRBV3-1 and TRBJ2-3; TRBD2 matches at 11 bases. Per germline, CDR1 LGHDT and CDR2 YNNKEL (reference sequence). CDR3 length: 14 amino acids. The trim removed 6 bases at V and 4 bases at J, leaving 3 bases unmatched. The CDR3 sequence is CASRLAGEPDTQYF. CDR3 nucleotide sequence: TGTGCCAGCAGACTAGCGGGAGAACCAGATACGCAGTATTTT.

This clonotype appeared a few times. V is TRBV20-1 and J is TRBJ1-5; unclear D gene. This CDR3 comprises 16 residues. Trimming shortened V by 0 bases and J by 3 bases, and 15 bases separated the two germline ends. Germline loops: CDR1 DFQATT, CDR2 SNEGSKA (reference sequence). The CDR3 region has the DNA TGCAGTGCTAGAGATCAGTACACGTGGTTCAATCAGCCCCAGCATTTT. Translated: CSARDQYTWFNQPQHF.

The CDR3 spells CASSYSVRGSYEQYF. Here the CDR3 DNA reads TGTGCCAGCAGTTACTCCGTCAGGGGAAGCTACGAGCAGTACTTC. The V and J genes are TRBV6-5 and TRBJ2-7; D perhaps matches TRBD1 (6 bases). The CDR3 runs to 15 residues. Germline values: CDR1 MNHEY, CDR2 SVGAGI. The V gene lost 0 bases and the J gene lost 3 bases, with 12 bases spanning the gap.

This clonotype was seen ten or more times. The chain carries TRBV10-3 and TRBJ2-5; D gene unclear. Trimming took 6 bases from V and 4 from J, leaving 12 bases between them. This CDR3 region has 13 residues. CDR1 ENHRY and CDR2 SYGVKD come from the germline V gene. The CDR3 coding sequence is TGTGCCATCAGCGAATCGACCATAGAGACCCAGTACTTC. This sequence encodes CAISESTIETQYF.

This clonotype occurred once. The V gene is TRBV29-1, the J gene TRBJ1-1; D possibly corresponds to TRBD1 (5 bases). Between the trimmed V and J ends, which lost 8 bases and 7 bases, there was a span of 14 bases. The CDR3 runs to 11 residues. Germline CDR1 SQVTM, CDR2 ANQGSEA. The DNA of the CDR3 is TGCAGCATCGTAATGGGACGTGAAGCTTTCTTT. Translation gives CSIVMGREAFF. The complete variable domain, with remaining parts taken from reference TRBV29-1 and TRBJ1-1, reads SAVISQKPSRDICQRGTSLTIQCQVDSQVTMMFWYRQQPGQSLTLIATANQGSEATYESGFVIDKFPISRPNLTFSTLTVSNMSPEDSSIYLCSIVMGREAFFGQGTRLTVV.

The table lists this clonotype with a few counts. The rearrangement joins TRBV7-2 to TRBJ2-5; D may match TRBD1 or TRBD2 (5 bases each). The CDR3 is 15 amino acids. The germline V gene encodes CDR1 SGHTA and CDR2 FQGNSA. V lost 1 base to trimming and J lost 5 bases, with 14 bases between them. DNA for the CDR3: TGTGCCAGCAGCTTAGGGACGGGGCTTCGGGAGACCCAGTACTTC. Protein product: CASSLGTGLRETQYF.

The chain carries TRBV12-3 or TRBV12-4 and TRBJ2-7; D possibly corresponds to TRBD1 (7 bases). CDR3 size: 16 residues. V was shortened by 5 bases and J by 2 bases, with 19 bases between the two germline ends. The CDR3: CASSITSAGGPYEQYF. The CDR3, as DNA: TGTGCCAGCAGTATTACCTCAGCAGGGGGGCCCTACGAGCAGTACTTC.

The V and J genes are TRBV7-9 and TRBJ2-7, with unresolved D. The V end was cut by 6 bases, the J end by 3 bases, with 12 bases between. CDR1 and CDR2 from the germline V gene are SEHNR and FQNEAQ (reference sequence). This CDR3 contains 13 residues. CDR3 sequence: CASSEPQLYEQYF. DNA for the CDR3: TGTGCCAGCAGTGAACCTCAACTCTACGAGCAGTACTTC.

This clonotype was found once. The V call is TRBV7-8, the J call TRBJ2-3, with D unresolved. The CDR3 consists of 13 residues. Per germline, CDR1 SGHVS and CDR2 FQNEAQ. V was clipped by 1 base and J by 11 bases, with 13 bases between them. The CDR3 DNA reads TGTGCCAGCAGCTTAGAACACGGAACCGAGCAGTATTTT. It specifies CASSLEHGTEQYF.